This passage covers 8 T cell receptor beta chains from one sample sequenced in a study of a mutant IDH1 vaccine in newly diagnosed glioma. The time point is: week 23, last vaccination. In every dose of vaccine, 300 ug of mutant IDH1 20-mer peptide was given alongside topical imiquimod. No antigen has been assigned to these receptors. Data came from immunoSEQ multiplex PCR; TCRdb stores just in-frame clones and leaves some out. Counted here are tens of thousands of clones, about 80% occurring once; the ten biggest clones make up roughly 14%. The specimen comprised PBMCs, sampled from a glioma patient whose treatment included an IDH1 peptide vaccine. The receptors here all came from a man younger than 30 with glioma.

This chain uses TRBV5-1 with TRBJ1-2, with D uncertain. Germline CDR1 reads SGHRS; CDR2 reads YFSETQ. This CDR3 spans 14 amino acids. The ends were cut back, 0 bases at V and 2 bases at J, with 8 bases in the middle. CDR3 region: CASSLAQKNYGYTF. CDR3 DNA: TGCGCCAGCAGCTTGGCACAGAAGAACTATGGCTACACCTTC. The variable domain in full, with the rest retrieved from reference TRBV5-1 and TRBJ1-2, is KAGVTQTPRYLIKTRGQQVTLSCSPISGHRSVSWYQQTPGQGLQFLFEYFSETQRNKGNFPGRFSGRQFSNSRSEMNVSTLELGDSALYLCASSLAQKNYGYTFGSGTRLTVV.

This clone was counted only a few times. The V and J genes are TRBV5-5 and TRBJ1-1, with D perhaps matching TRBD1 (6 bases). Germline V lookup: CDR1 SGHKS, CDR2 YYEKEE (reference sequence). CDR3 length: 13 amino acids. V lost 1 base and J 6 bases, leaving 10 bases between the germline ends. The CDR3 DNA follows: TGTGCCAGCAGCTTGTTCAGGGGTGCTGAAGCTTTCTTT. Its protein product is CASSLFRGAEAFF.

The rearrangement links TRBV29-1 to TRBJ1-2, with D uncertain. CDR3 length equals 16 residues. Trimming removed 3 bases at V and 5 bases at J, with 22 bases between. Germline V lookup: CDR1 SQVTM, CDR2 ANQGSEA. CDR3 sequence: CSVDLSRGTGLYGYTF. As DNA, the CDR3 is TGCAGCGTTGACCTATCTCGGGGAACGGGCCTTTATGGCTACACCTTC. Using reference TRBV29-1 and TRBJ1-2 for the parts outside the CDR3, the full variable domain is SAVISQKPSRDICQRGTSLTIQCQVDSQVTMMFWYRQQPGQSLTLIATANQGSEATYESGFVIDKFPISRPNLTFSTLTVSNMSPEDSSIYLCSVDLSRGTGLYGYTFGSGTRLTVV.

The V gene is TRBV7-2, the J gene TRBJ2-5; 13 bases are a match to TRBD2. CDR3 length: 18 amino acids. The germline V gene encodes CDR1 SGHTA and CDR2 FQGNSA. V gave up 4 bases and J gave up 5 bases; unmatched junction bases: 13. This CDR3 is CASSSYPGLAGRRETQYF. The CDR3 DNA reads TGTGCCAGCAGCTCTTATCCGGGACTAGCGGGAAGGCGGGAGACCCAGTACTTC.

This clone was counted a single time. The rearrangement uses TRBV4-3 and TRBJ1-5; D remains ambiguous. Trimming left V 0 bases short and J 7 bases short, with 13 bases between. The germline gives CDR1 LGHNA, CDR2 YSLEER. The CDR3 sequence is 15 residues long. The CDR3 bases are TGCGCCAGCAGCCAAGATGGGGTAAGCGGGCAGCCCCAGCATTTT. It specifies CASSQDGVSGQPQHF.

The genes are TRBV19 and TRBJ2-7, with D tentatively TRBD2 (5 bases). This CDR3 has 13 amino acids. Germline CDR1 reads LNHDA; CDR2 reads SQIVND (reference sequence). The V end lost 6 bases, the J end lost 0 bases, and 9 bases lay between the germline ends. CDR3 protein: CASSRDSSYEQYF. The DNA of the CDR3 is TGTGCCAGTAGCCGGGATTCCTCCTACGAGCAGTACTTC.

This chain uses TRBV30 with TRBJ2-7, with a weak D call TRBD1 (5 bases). CDR1 and CDR2 (germline): GTSNPN, SVGIG (reference sequence). CDR3 size: 12 residues. V was trimmed by 7 bases and J by 2 bases, leaving 12 bases between them. The CDR3 loop is CAFGRGPYEQYF. The CDR3 region has the DNA TGTGCCTTCGGAAGGGGCCCCTACGAGCAGTACTTC.

This clone was found a few times. This chain links TRBV11-3 with TRBJ1-1; unclear D gene. The CDR3 totals 13 residues. V gave up 2 bases and J gave up 2 bases, with 6 bases separating them. Germline CDR1 and CDR2: SGHNT and YENEEA. The CDR3: CASSLTDNTEAFF. The CDR3 region has the DNA TGTGCCAGCAGCTTAACAGACAACACTGAAGCTTTCTTT.